The present entry profiles one T cell receptor (beta chain) with its context. The use of a sample-barcoded 5' primer and a J-beta primer mix characterized a second PCR of roughly 6 to 11 cycles. TCRdb processed the 5' RACE reads anew with MiXCR; each CDR3 protein has one entry. The profile shows over a million distinct CDR3 sequences, approximately 42% of them singletons. This entry belongs to a study of blood T cells in healthy people across ages. The ends were cut back, 0 bases at V and 9 bases at J, with 4 bases in the middle. The CDR3 totals 12 residues. Germline-derived CDR1 and CDR2 are SGHRS and YFSETQ.

Material: blood. The chain is built from TRBV5-1 and TRBJ1-6; D uncertain. The clonotype was recovered from a woman aged 18-29 years in good health. The CDR3 spells CASSLDTSPLHF. DNA for the CDR3: TGCGCCAGCAGCTTGGATACTTCACCCCTCCACTTT. The variable domain in full, completed from reference TRBV5-1 and TRBJ1-6, reads KAGVTQTPRYLIKTRGQQVTLSCSPISGHRSVSWYQQTPGQGLQFLFEYFSETQRNKGNFPGRFSGRQFSNSRSEMNVSTLELGDSALYLCASSLDTSPLHFGNGTRLTVT.